The 16 T cell receptor beta chains presented below share a single source sample, sequenced in a study of T cell repertoires in MIS-A myocarditis. Measured with immunoSEQ multiplex PCR; TCRdb has only the in-frame clones, and not every one. The sample shows 9,500 to 12,000 clones, around 88% of them seen only once. Source material: thoracic lymph node tissue obtained at autopsy. Receptors originate from a man aged 18 to 30 with fulminant myocarditis from multisystem inflammatory syndrome in adults (MIS-A) after COVID-19.

The chain uses TRBV3-1 (or the pseudogene TRBV3-2) and TRBJ2-7; either TRBD1 or TRBD2 may fit D (6 bases each). The germline gives CDR1 LGHDT, CDR2 YNNKEL (reference sequence). CDR3 length: 16 amino acids. Between the trimmed V and J ends, which lost 2 bases and 0 bases, there was a span of 14 bases. The CDR3 coding sequence is TGTGCCAGCAGCCAATGGGGGGCAGGAGGCTCCTACGAGCAGTACTTC. Translation: CASSQWGAGGSYEQYF.

The rearrangement links TRBV5-1 to TRBJ1-3; 7 nucleotides match TRBD1. The CDR3 is made up of 15 amino acids. The V segment lost 0 bases and the J segment 4 bases; nucleotides outside the gene matches: 4. The germline V gene has CDR1 SGHRS and CDR2 YFSETQ. The CDR3 sequence is CASSLEGAIGNTIYF. CDR3 DNA sequence: TGCGCCAGCAGCTTGGAGGGGGCAATAGGAAACACCATATATTTT.

There are a few counts of this clone. The chain links TRBV2 to TRBJ2-7; TRBD2 aligns across 10 bases. With V trimmed by 3 bases and J by 1 base, 3 bases remained unmatched. The CDR3 spans 15 residues. CDR1 and CDR2 (germline): SNHLY, FYNNEI. CDR3 region: CASSDVAGGSYEQYF. Here the CDR3 DNA reads TGTGCCAGCAGTGACGTAGCGGGAGGTTCCTACGAGCAGTACTTC.

The chain links TRBV9 to TRBJ2-3; the D gene is possibly TRBD2 (6 bases). The CDR3 is 10 amino acids. Trimming left V 7 bases short and J 6 bases short, with 6 bases between. Germline V CDR1 and CDR2: SGDLS, YYNGEE. This CDR3 is CASGGDTQYF. The CDR3 DNA follows: TGTGCCAGCGGGGGGGATACGCAGTATTTT.

The genes are TRBV5-6 and TRBJ2-7; 7 bases line up with TRBD2. With V trimmed by 4 bases and J by 2 bases, 6 bases remained unmatched. The length of the CDR3 is 14 residues. CDR1 is SGHDT, CDR2 YYEEEE, per germline. CDR3 coding DNA: TGTGCCAGCAGCGGGGCCGGGGGGACCTACGAGCAGTACTTC. This encodes CASSGAGGTYEQYF. The full variable domain, its missing parts supplied by reference TRBV5-6 and TRBJ2-7, is DAGVTQSPTHLIKTRGQQVTLRCSPKSGHDTVSWYQQALGQGPQFIFQYYEEEERQRGNFPDRFSGHQFPNYSSELNVNALLLGDSALYLCASSGAGGTYEQYFGPGTRLTVT.

The chain links TRBV5-1 to TRBJ1-4, with TRBD1 matching over 11 bases. The germline V gene encodes CDR1 SGHRS and CDR2 YFSETQ. The CDR3 loop spans 15 amino acids. V shed 1 base, J shed 11 bases, and the junction held 7 bases outside the gene matches. The CDR3 sequence: CASSLMGQGDRKLFF. DNA for the CDR3: TGCGCCAGCAGCTTGATGGGACAGGGGGATAGGAAACTGTTTTTT.

The V and J genes are TRBV19 and TRBJ1-6, with D possibly TRBD1 on 5 matching bases. The CDR3 is 17 residues long. CDR1 and CDR2 from the germline V gene are LNHDA and SQIVND (reference sequence). Trimming removed 5 bases at V and 7 bases at J, with 21 bases between. CDR3 sequence (DNA): TGTGCCAGTAGTGTACCGCCCGACCTAGGGGACAATTCACCCCTCCACTTT. Its protein product is CASSVPPDLGDNSPLHF.

The rearrangement joins TRBV4-3 to TRBJ2-3; no clear D. The V gene's germline CDR1 is LGHNA and CDR2 YSLEER. The CDR3 covers 15 residues. Trimming removed 1 base at V and 8 bases at J, with 16 bases between. The CDR3 nucleotides are TGCGCCAGCAGCCAAGGGGCTACCCTTAAGGGTACGCAGTATTTT. This sequence encodes CASSQGATLKGTQYF.

The chain is built from TRBV10-2 and TRBJ1-2; maybe TRBD1 (6 bases). Germline CDR1 reads WSHSY; CDR2 reads SAAADI. This CDR3 spans 15 amino acids. The V and J ends lost 0 bases and 1 base respectively, with 9 bases between them. The DNA of the CDR3 is TGCGCCAGCAGTGAGTCGTGGGGGCTTAACTATGGCTACACCTTC. Its translation is CASSESWGLNYGYTF.

The chain combines TRBV5-4 with TRBJ1-1; 7 bases are a match to TRBD1. The CDR3 contains 15 residues. Trimming at V came to 7 bases and at J to 0 bases, leaving 9 bases not matched to a gene. CDR1 and CDR2 (germline): SGHNT, YYREEE (reference sequence). CDR3 protein: CASLLLGQVNTEAFF. CDR3 DNA: TGTGCCAGCCTGCTATTAGGACAGGTGAACACTGAAGCTTTCTTT.

V usage is TRBV28 and J usage is TRBJ2-3; D is perhaps TRBD2 (6 bases). Germline V lookup: CDR1 MDHEN, CDR2 SYDVKM. The V end lost 7 bases, the J end lost 1 base, and 12 bases lay between the germline ends. CDR3 length equals 14 residues. CDR3 nucleotides: TGTGCCAGCATGGGAGGCCTTGGCACAGATACGCAGTATTTT. Translation gives CASMGGLGTDTQYF. The full variable domain, its missing parts supplied by reference TRBV28 and TRBJ2-3, is DVKVTQSSRYLVKRTGEKVFLECVQDMDHENMFWYRQDPGLGLRLIYFSYDVKMKEKGDIPEGYSVSREKKERFSLILESASTNQTSMYLCASMGGLGTDTQYFGPGTRLTVL.

A few counts support this clone. In DNA form, the CDR3 reads TGTGCCAGCAGCGTAGGCGGAGTGGAGGGAGTAGATGAGCAGTACTTC. Translation gives CASSVGGVEGVDEQYF. The rearrangement uses TRBV9 and TRBJ2-7, with D tentatively TRBD2 (6 bases). Germline V gives CDR1 SGDLS, CDR2 YYNGEE. Trimming pared 0 bases from V and 7 bases from J, leaving 20 bases between. This CDR3 comprises 16 residues.

The chain recombines TRBV5-1 with TRBJ2-1, with 10 bases fitting TRBD2. The CDR3 loop spans 17 amino acids. Germline lookup yields CDR1 SGHRS and CDR2 YFSETQ. J gave up 9 bases and V 2 bases, and 14 bases lay outside the gene matches. DNA for the CDR3: TGCGCCAGCAGCTTTCGTTCTAGCGGGAGCGTCTCAGGTGAGCAGTTCTTC. This gives the protein CASSFRSSGSVSGEQFF.

The J gene is TRBJ2-4, the V gene TRBV9, with D perhaps TRBD1 or TRBD2 (5 bases each). CDR3 length: 13 residues. Between the trimmed V and J ends, which lost 0 bases and 7 bases, there was a span of 8 bases. From germline, CDR1 is SGDLS and CDR2 YYNGEE. CDR3 coding DNA: TGTGCCAGCAGCGTAGGGGGGAATAACATTCAGTACTTC. Its translation: CASSVGGNNIQYF.

This chain joins TRBV7-2 and TRBJ2-6; weak D call: TRBD1 (5 bases). Trimming took 1 base from V and 5 from J, leaving 9 bases between them. In germline, CDR1 is SGHTA, CDR2 FQGNSA. The CDR3 is made up of 15 amino acids. The CDR3 loop is CASSLGGLRANVLTF. The CDR3 DNA sequence: TGTGCCAGCAGCTTAGGGGGCCTCAGGGCCAACGTCCTGACTTTC.

This clone was counted between two and nine times. The rearrangement joins TRBV5-6 to TRBJ1-5; possibly TRBD1 for D (6 bases). Germline V CDR1 and CDR2: SGHDT, YYEEEE. Trimming stripped 4 bases from V and 2 bases from J, with 13 bases between. The CDR3 consists of 15 residues. This CDR3 is CASSRRGVGNQPQHF. DNA for the CDR3: TGTGCCAGCAGCCGGAGGGGGGTTGGCAATCAGCCCCAGCATTTT.